This T cell receptor (beta chain) was sequenced in a study of T cell repertoires in cytomegalovirus infection (dated by TCRdb to about 2019). The study in broad terms: The HLA type of each donor mattered for the analysis, because public TCR beta signatures pointed to carriage of CMV infection along with the matching HLA type.

The germline V gene yields SGHAT for CDR1 and FQNNGV for CDR2. From its cysteine to its phenylalanine, the CDR3 spans 13 amino acids. The retained sequence is limited to the CDR3, 39 bases, with the frame set at the first base. V gives up 0 bases and J gives up 2 bases, and the segment between their germline ends measures 5 bases. Results the study describes overall, beyond this receptor: In both this cohort and an independent roughly 350-donor cohort, the cumulative frequency of public TCR beta family members distinguished carriers of CMV infection plus the relevant HLA type. The ex vivo response was dominated by HLA-C-restricted CMV-specific TCR beta clonotypes, and the single most frequent clonotype in two of eight donors was supplied by these HLA-C-restricted clonotypes.

The instrument given in TCRdb is Illumina HiSeq 1500. The raw public reads went through TCRdb reprocessing: fastp at Q25, MiXCR clone calling, in-frame beta chains kept. One record per CDR3 amino acid sequence lists the most common genes and DNA. In this sample the table shows 250,000 to 300,000 distinct CDR3 sequences, roughly 13% of which occur a single time. The ten largest clones add up to 7.5% to 10% of the sample. Many counts were recorded for this clonotype. No antigen is known for it. No much larger clonotype is one base removed from it; base qualities were not supplied. Material for sequencing was PBMCs. This receptor was identified in a human donor in good health (CMV status not recorded). Some clones in this sample may be carry-over from other donors' samples. This sequence uses TRBV11-2 and TRBJ2-7; the D gene cannot be named for sure. The CDR3 region has the sequence CASSLDRPYEQYF. The DNA sequence is as follows: TGTGCCAGCAGCTTAGACAGACCCTACGAGCAGTACTTC.